What follows are 5 T cell receptor beta chains derived from one specimen sequenced in a study of identical twins. TCRdb re-called the 5' RACE reads with MiXCR, one entry per CDR3 protein. The profile shows 690,000 or so distinct CDR3 sequences, roughly 8% of them singletons. These data were also filed under a second study, of yellow fever vaccine responses in identical twins.

The sequenced material came from PBMCs. The receptors here all came from a woman aged 18-30 years in good health.

CDR3 nucleotide sequence: TGTGCCAGCAGCTTGAGCCCCCTTGGGATCTACGAGCAGTACTTC. This sequence encodes CASSLSPLGIYEQYF. This chain joins TRBV5-6 and TRBJ2-7; unclear D gene. This CDR3 region has 15 residues. V lost 1 base to trimming and J lost 3 bases, with 14 bases between them. Germline V gene data show CDR1 as SGHDT and CDR2 as YYEEEE. Using reference TRBV5-6 and TRBJ2-7 for the parts outside the CDR3, the full variable domain is DAGVTQSPTHLIKTRGQQVTLRCSPKSGHDTVSWYQQALGQGPQFIFQYYEEEERQRGNFPDRFSGHQFPNYSSELNVNALLLGDSALYLCASSLSPLGIYEQYFGPGTRLTVT.

The V gene is TRBV30, the J gene TRBJ2-1; 9 nucleotides align to TRBD1. The length of the CDR3 is 15 residues. The germline V gene encodes CDR1 GTSNPN and CDR2 SVGIG (reference sequence). With V trimmed by 2 bases and J by 5 bases, 7 bases remained unmatched. The CDR3 loop is CAWSFETGGHNEQFF. CDR3 DNA: TGTGCCTGGAGTTTTGAGACAGGGGGACACAATGAGCAGTTCTTC.

Only a few counts were recorded for this clonotype. CDR3 region: CASSLNQGWGGIQYF. CDR3 coding DNA: TGTGCCAGCAGCTTAAACCAGGGTTGGGGTGGCATTCAGTACTTC. The chain is built from TRBV7-6 and TRBJ2-4; D perhaps matches TRBD1 (5 bases). Germline lookup yields CDR1 SGHVS and CDR2 FNYEAQ. This CDR3 is built from 15 residues. Between the trimmed V and J ends, which lost 2 bases and 9 bases, there was a span of 17 bases.

The chain recombines TRBV2 with TRBJ2-7; D uncertain. V was clipped by 6 bases and J by 5 bases, with 8 bases between them. The length of the CDR3 is 11 residues. Germline CDR1 and CDR2: SNHLY and FYNNEI. DNA for the CDR3: TGTGCCAGCAGGTTCTTTGACGAGCAGTACTTC. Protein: CASRFFDEQYF.

The rearrangement joins TRBV28 to TRBJ1-6, with 7 bases that match TRBD1. The V gene end was trimmed by 5 bases and the J gene end by 7 bases; junction bases not matched to a gene: 11. Germline CDR1 MDHEN, CDR2 SYDVKM. CDR3 length equals 16 residues. CDR3 DNA sequence: TGTGCCAGCAGTCGACAGGGCTCTAGTAGAAATTCACCCCTCCACTTT. It specifies CASSRQGSSRNSPLHF.